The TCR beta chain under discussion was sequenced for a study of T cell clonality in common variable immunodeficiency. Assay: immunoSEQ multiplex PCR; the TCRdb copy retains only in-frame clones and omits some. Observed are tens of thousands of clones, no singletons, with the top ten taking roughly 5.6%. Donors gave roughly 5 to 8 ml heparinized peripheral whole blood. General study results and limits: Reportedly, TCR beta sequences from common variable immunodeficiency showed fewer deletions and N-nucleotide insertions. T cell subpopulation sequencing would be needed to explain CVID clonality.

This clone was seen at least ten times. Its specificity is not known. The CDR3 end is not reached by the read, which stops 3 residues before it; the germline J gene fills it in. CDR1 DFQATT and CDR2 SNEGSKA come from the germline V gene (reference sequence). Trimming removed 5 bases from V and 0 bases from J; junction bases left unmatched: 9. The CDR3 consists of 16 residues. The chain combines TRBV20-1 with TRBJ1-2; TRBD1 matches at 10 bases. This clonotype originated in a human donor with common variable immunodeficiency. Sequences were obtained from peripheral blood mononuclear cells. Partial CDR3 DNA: TGCAGTGCTTCCGGGACAGGGGCTCTAGCTAACTATGGC. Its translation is CSASGTGALANYG. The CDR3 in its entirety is CSASGTGALANYGYTF.